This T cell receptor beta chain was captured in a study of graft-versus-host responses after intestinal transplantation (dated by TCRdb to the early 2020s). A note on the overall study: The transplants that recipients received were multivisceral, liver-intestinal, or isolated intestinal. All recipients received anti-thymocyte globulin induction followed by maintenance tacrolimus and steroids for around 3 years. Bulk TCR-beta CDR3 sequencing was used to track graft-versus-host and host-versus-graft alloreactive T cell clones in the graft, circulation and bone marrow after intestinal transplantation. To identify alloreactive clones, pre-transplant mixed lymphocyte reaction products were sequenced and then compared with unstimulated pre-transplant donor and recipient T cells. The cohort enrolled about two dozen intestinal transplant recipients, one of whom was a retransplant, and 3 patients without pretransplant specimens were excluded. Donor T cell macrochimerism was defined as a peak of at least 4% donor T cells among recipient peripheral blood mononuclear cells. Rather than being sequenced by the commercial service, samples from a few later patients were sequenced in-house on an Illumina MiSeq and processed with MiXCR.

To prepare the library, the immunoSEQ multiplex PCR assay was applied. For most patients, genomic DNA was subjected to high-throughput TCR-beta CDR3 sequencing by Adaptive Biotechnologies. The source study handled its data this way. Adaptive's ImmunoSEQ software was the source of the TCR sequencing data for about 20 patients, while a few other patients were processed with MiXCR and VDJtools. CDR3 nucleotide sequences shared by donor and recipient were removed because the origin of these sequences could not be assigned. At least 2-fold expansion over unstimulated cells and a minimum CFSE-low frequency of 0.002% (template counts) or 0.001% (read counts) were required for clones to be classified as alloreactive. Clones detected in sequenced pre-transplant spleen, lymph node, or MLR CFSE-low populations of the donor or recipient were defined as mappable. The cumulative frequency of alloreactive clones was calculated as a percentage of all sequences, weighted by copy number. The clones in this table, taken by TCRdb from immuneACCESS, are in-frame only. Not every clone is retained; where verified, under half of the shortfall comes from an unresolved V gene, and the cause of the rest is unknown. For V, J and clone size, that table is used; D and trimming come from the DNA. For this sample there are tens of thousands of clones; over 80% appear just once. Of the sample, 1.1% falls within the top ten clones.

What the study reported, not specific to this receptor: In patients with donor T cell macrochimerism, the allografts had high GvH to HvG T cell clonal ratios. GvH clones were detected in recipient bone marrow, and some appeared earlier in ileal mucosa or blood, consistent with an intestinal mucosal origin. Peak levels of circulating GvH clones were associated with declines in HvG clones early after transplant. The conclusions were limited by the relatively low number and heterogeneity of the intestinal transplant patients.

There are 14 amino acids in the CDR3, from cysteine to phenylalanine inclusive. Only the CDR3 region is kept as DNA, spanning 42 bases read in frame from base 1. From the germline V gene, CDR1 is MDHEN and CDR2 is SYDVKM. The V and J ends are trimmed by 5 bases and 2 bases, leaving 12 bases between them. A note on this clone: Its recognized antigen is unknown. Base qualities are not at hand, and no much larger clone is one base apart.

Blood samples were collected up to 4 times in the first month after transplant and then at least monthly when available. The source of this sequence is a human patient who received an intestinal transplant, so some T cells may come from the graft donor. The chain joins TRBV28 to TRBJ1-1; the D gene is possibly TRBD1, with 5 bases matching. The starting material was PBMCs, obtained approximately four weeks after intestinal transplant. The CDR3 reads CASSPGTSNTEAFF. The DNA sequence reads TGTGCCAGCAGTCCAGGGACTTCTAACACTGAAGCTTTCTTT.